This note documents a single T cell receptor (beta chain) sequence. This record comes from a study of blood T cell repertoires in COVID-19. Using immunoSEQ multiplex PCR, the repertoire was profiled, and TCRdb retains in-frame clones only, with some absent. Here the sample spans fewer than 400,000 clones, about 92% being singletons. CDR1 is SGHDT, CDR2 YYEEEE, per germline. Trimming cost V 2 bases and J 11 bases; bases outside gene matches: 10. The CDR3 runs to 14 residues. The source material was PBMCs or T cells enriched from blood (not recorded which). The clonotype was recovered from a woman aged 25 to 45 who had recovered from COVID-19. The V gene is TRBV5-6, the J gene TRBJ1-1, with 9 nucleotides matching TRBD1. The CDR3 DNA reads as TGTGCCAGCAGCTTAGACAGGGGGTCTGGAGGGGCTTTCTTT. Encoded protein: CASSLDRGSGGAFF.